The rows below give T cell receptor beta chains drawn from one sample of a study of blood T cell repertoires in COVID-19. The table came from immunoSEQ multiplex PCR; TCRdb's copy has only in-frame clones and leaves some out. The sample has some 33,000 clones, about 82% seen once. Sequenced input: peripheral blood. The receptor source for this set is a man in his 60s with active COVID-19. Each CDR3 is given with its conserved first and last residue. The D gene is left open where the match is weak. The size entry is marked missing in some rows and otherwise reads once, few, many or a size class.

size	D	V	J	DNA	CDR3
.	.	TRBV18	TRBJ2-1	TGTGCCAGCTCACTAAGCGTTGAGCAGTTCTTC	CASSLSVEQFF
once	TRBD2	TRBV11-2	TRBJ2-3	TGTGCCAGCAGCTCTACTAGCGGGAGATTGACGCAGTATTTT	CASSSTSGRLTQYF
few	.	TRBV5-1	TRBJ1-1	TGCGCCAGCAGCGCACAGGGTGCCACTGAAGCTTTCTTT	CASSAQGATEAFF
.	TRBD1	TRBV5-1	TRBJ1-3	TGCGCCAGCAGCATAGCCTCCGGGACAGGCTCTGGAAACACCATATATTTT	CASSIASGTGSGNTIYF
.	.	TRBV27	TRBJ2-5	TGTGCCTCTAGGCGACCTAACCAAGAGACCCAGTACTTC	CASRRPNQETQYF
.	TRBD1	TRBV3-1/TRBV3-2	TRBJ1-5	TGTGCCAGCAGCCCAGGACAGGGAAGCAATCAGCCCCAGCATTTT	CASSPGQGSNQPQHF
.	TRBD2	TRBV11-2	TRBJ2-5	TGTGCCAGCAGCCTGAGACTAGCGGAGCCCCAAGAGACCCAGTACTTC	CASSLRLAEPQETQYF
.	TRBD2	TRBV7-2	TRBJ2-3	TGTGCCAGCAGGCTAGCGGGAGATGGAAATACGCAGTATTTT	CASRLAGDGNTQYF
.	.	TRBV18	TRBJ1-2	TGTGCCAGCTCACCATTGGGGGCGTTATTCGACTACACCTTC	CASSPLGALFDYTF
.	TRBD2	TRBV18	TRBJ2-1	TGTGCCAGCTCACCACCGCCGGGACTAGCGGGAGAACGGGACTTGGTCTTC	CASSPPPGLAGERDLVF
.	TRBD1	TRBV6-2/TRBV6-3	TRBJ2-2	TGTGCCAGCAGTCCGGACAGGGGTTTCTCGAACACCGGGGAGCTGTTTTTT	CASSPDRGFSNTGELFF
.	.	TRBV25-1	TRBJ1-2	TGTGCCAGCAGTCCTCGAAGAGGGTCCTATGGCTACACCTTC	CASSPRRGSYGYTF
.	TRBD2	TRBV6-5	TRBJ2-5	TGTGCCAGCAGACCCCCGGGACTAGAGGCGACCCAGTACTTC	CASRPPGLEATQYF
.	.	TRBV11-2	TRBJ1-1	TGTGCCAGCAGCTCCAGGTGGGGGGATCATACTGAAGCTTTCTTT	CASSSRWGDHTEAFF
few	TRBD2	TRBV7-2	TRBJ2-5	TGTGCCAGCAGCCTCCCGGGACTAGCGGATCAAGAGACCCAGTACTTC	CASSLPGLADQETQYF
.	TRBD2	TRBV24-1	TRBJ2-1	TGTGCCACCAGTGATAACGGACTAGCGGGAGTGGAGCAGTTCTTC	CATSDNGLAGVEQFF
.	.	TRBV15	TRBJ1-5	TGTACCACCAGCAGAGATCCCACAGGCGATAGGGCCCAGCATTTT	CTTSRDPTGDRAQHF
few	.	TRBV6-6	TRBJ1-5	TGTGCCAGCACCGGAGATAGCAATCAGCCCCAGCATTTT	CASTGDSNQPQHF
.	.	TRBV3-1/TRBV3-2	TRBJ2-7	TGTGCCAGCAGCCATCCAATCGGGGGACGTGGCTCCTACGAGCAGTACTTC	CASSHPIGGRGSYEQYF
.	.	TRBV18	TRBJ2-1	TGTGCCAGCTCGAACATAGCGAGGGTGAACAATGAGCAGTTCTTC	CASSNIARVNNEQFF
once	TRBD2	TRBV15	TRBJ2-1	TGTGCCACCAGCAGTGCCGGGACTAGCGTCGATGAGCAGTTCTTC	CATSSAGTSVDEQFF
.	.	TRBV5-5	TRBJ2-1	TGTGCCAGCAGCTTGGACAGGGCGAATGAGCAGTTCTTC	CASSLDRANEQFF
.	.	TRBV7-9	TRBJ2-1	TGTGCCAGCAGCTTAGTCGCAGGGTTGAGTGAGCAGTTCTTC	CASSLVAGLSEQFF
.	TRBD2	TRBV25-1	TRBJ2-7	TGTGCCAGCAGTGGCCCCCGACTAGCGGGAGCAAACGAGCAGTACTTC	CASSGPRLAGANEQYF
.	.	TRBV30	TRBJ2-1	TGTGCCCTGGATATGGGACTGTCCTACAATGAGCAGTTCTTC	CALDMGLSYNEQFF
.	.	TRBV29-1	TRBJ2-4	TGCAGCGTTGTAGATCGGGGAGCCAAAAACATTCAGTACTTC	CSVVDRGAKNIQYF
.	TRBD1	TRBV9	TRBJ2-6	TGTGCCAGCAGCGGACAGGGCCGCTCTGGGGCCAACGTCCTGACTTTC	CASSGQGRSGANVLTF
.	TRBD1	TRBV7-8	TRBJ2-4	TGTGCCAGCAGCTCTATTTCGGACAGGGCCAAAAACATTCAGTACTTC	CASSSISDRAKNIQYF
.	TRBD2	TRBV11-3	TRBJ2-3	TGTGCCAGCAGCCCGGGACTAGGGACAGATACGCAGTATTTT	CASSPGLGTDTQYF